A single sample gave rise to the 14 T cell receptor beta chains below, sequenced in a study of cytomegalovirus exposure and HLA in healthy donors. PCR primers comprised 60 Vbeta and 13 Jbeta primers. The method was immunoSEQ multiplex PCR; TCRdb's version includes in-frame clones alone and lacks a portion of them. Among some 220,000 clones listed, over 65% were seen once. Source material: PBMCs. These receptors were taken from a woman aged 55 to 70 in good health and CMV-seropositive.

J is TRBJ1-1 and V is TRBV19; D gene unclear. Germline CDR1 LNHDA, CDR2 SQIVND (reference sequence). This CDR3 has 14 residues. Deletions cut 4 bases from V and 6 bases from J, with 15 bases between. The chain's CDR3 is CASSNIRRRAEAFF. The DNA for the CDR3 is TGTGCCAGTAGTAATATACGGAGACGGGCTGAAGCTTTCTTT.

This clone was counted a few times. This chain links TRBV9 with TRBJ1-3; 7 bases are a match to TRBD1. Germline CDR1 SGDLS, CDR2 YYNGEE. Trimming cost V 2 bases and J 4 bases; bases outside gene matches: 9. The CDR3 covers 16 residues. CDR3 DNA: TGTGCCAGCAGCGTCGGGTTGACAGGGCCCGGAAACACCATATATTTT. Amino acids: CASSVGLTGPGNTIYF.

This chain uses TRBV5-8 with TRBJ2-3; D is unresolved. With 7 bases removed from V and 1 base from J, the gap between germline ends came to 4 bases. This CDR3 is built from 11 residues. Germline-derived CDR1 and CDR2 are SGHTS and YDEGEE. Written as DNA, the CDR3 is TGTGCCAGCTGCGGCACAGATACGCAGTATTTT. Translated: CASCGTDTQYF. Using reference TRBV5-8 and TRBJ2-3 for the parts outside the CDR3, the full variable domain is EAGVTQSPTHLIKTRGQQATLRCSPISGHTSVYWYQQALGLGLQFLLWYDEGEERNRGNFPPRFSGRQFPNYSSELNVNALELEDSALYLCASCGTDTQYFGPGTRLTVL.

The chain carries TRBV5-3 and TRBJ1-1; 8 bases align to TRBD1. TRBV5-3 is classed as an ORF, of uncertain function. CDR3 length: 18 residues. The V gene end was trimmed by 4 bases and the J gene end by 1 base; junction bases not matched to a gene: 15. The CDR3 DNA sequence: TGTGCCAGAAGCGGAAAGGACAGGGAAGGAAACGGGAACACTGAAGCTTTCTTT. This gives the protein CARSGKDREGNGNTEAFF.

V and J are TRBV5-1 and TRBJ1-4; 7 positions agree with TRBD1. Per the germline V gene, CDR1 is SGHRS and CDR2 is YFSETQ. CDR3 length: 15 residues. V was pared by 4 bases and J by 7 bases, with 10 bases of the junction left unmatched. The CDR3 bases are TGCGCCAGCAGCCCTGACAGGGCTTCGGGTGAAAAACTGTTTTTT. This gives the protein CASSPDRASGEKLFF.

This clone turned up a few times. The genes are TRBV28 and TRBJ2-2, with a tentative D call TRBD2 (6 bases). Trimming removed 3 bases from V and 0 bases from J, with 8 bases in between. The CDR3 is 15 amino acids. CDR1 MDHEN and CDR2 SYDVKM come from the germline V gene. CDR3 loop: CASSFGGANTGELFF. The CDR3 nucleotides are TGTGCCAGCAGTTTCGGCGGGGCGAACACCGGGGAGCTGTTTTTT.

The V and J genes are TRBV5-4 and TRBJ2-7, with D possibly TRBD1 on 6 matching bases. Germline V CDR1 and CDR2: SGHNT, YYREEE (reference sequence). CDR3 length: 13 amino acids. The V and J ends lost 5 bases and 3 bases respectively, with 12 bases between them. The CDR3 region is CASRPQGFYEQYF. The CDR3 nucleotides are TGTGCCAGCAGACCTCAGGGGTTCTACGAGCAGTACTTC.

J is TRBJ1-3 and V is TRBV5-1; D ambiguous. Germline CDR1 and CDR2: SGHRS and YFSETQ. V was shortened by 1 base and J by 0 bases, with 8 bases between the two germline ends. The CDR3 covers 15 residues. The CDR3 here is CASSLSPYSGNTIYF. The CDR3 region has the DNA TGCGCCAGCAGCTTGTCCCCCTACTCTGGAAACACCATATATTTT.

J is TRBJ1-2 and V is TRBV18; D ambiguous. Trimming stripped 0 bases from V and 3 bases from J, with 5 bases between. This CDR3 region has 13 residues. The germline V gene encodes CDR1 KGHSH and CDR2 LQKENI. This CDR3 reads CASSPPHYYGYTF. As DNA, the CDR3 is TGTGCCAGCTCACCACCCCATTACTATGGCTACACCTTC. Together with reference TRBV18 and TRBJ1-2, the CDR3 gives the full variable domain: NAGVMQNPRHLVRRRGQEARLRCSPMKGHSHVYWYRQLPEEGLKFMVYLQKENIIDESGMPKERFSAEFPKEGPSILRIQQVVRGDSAAYFCASSPPHYYGYTFGSGTRLTVV.

The genes are TRBV5-4 and TRBJ2-7; the match to TRBD2 covers 9 bases. Germline-derived CDR1 and CDR2 are SGHNT and YYREEE (reference sequence). The length of the CDR3 is 16 residues. The ends lost 4 bases at V and 7 bases at J; junction bases unmatched: 15. The CDR3 bases are TGTGCCAGCAGCCCTTTTACGGGACTAGCAGGAGGTGAGCAGTACTTC. This encodes CASSPFTGLAGGEQYF.

The chain carries TRBV10-3 and TRBJ1-2; D is uncertain. Trimming took 7 bases from V and 2 from J, leaving 11 bases between them. The germline CDR1 and CDR2 sequences are ENHRY and SYGVKD. This CDR3 has 13 amino acids. CDR3 region: CAITIDLNYGYTF. The CDR3, as DNA: TGTGCCATCACCATCGACTTAAACTATGGCTACACCTTC.

DNA of the CDR3: TGTGCCAGCAGTTATTATGCCGGGGCTAATGAAAAACTGTTTTTT. It yields the protein CASSYYAGANEKLFF. V usage is TRBV28 and J usage is TRBJ1-4; no definite D call. The V end lost 4 bases, the J end lost 3 bases, and 12 bases lay between the germline ends. Germline CDR1 is MDHEN and CDR2 is SYDVKM. The CDR3 loop spans 15 amino acids.

The rearrangement joins TRBV21-1 to TRBJ2-6; the DNA was not used to check the table's D call, TRBD1. TRBV21-1 is a known pseudogene. This CDR3 comprises 19 residues. For the CDR3, the DNA is TGTGCCAGCAGCAAAAGGTGGGCAGGGATAGGCTCTGGGGCCAACGTCCTGACTTTC. Its translation: CASSKRWAGIGSGANVLTF.

This rearrangement joins TRBV10-1 to TRBJ2-1, with 8 bases fitting TRBD2. CDR1 and CDR2 from the germline V gene are WNHNN and SYGVQD (reference sequence). J was trimmed by 7 bases and V by 3 bases; bases with no gene match: 8. The CDR3 loop spans 15 amino acids. The CDR3 DNA sequence: TGCGCCAGCAGTGAAACTAGCGGAGTACATAATGAGCAGTTCTTC. Protein product: CASSETSGVHNEQFF.